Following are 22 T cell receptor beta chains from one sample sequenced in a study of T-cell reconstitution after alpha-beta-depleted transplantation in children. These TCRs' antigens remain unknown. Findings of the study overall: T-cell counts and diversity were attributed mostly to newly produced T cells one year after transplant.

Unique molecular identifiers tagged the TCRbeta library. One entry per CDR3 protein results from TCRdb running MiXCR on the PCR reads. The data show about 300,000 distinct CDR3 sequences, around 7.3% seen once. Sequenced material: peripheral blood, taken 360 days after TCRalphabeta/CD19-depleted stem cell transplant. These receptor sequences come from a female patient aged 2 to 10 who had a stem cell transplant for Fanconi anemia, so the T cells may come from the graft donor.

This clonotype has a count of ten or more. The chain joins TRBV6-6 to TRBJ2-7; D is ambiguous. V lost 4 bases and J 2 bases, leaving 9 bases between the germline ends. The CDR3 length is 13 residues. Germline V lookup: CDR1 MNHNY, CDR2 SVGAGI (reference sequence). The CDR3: CASSSSRPYEQYF. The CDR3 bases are TGTGCCAGCAGTTCGAGCAGGCCCTACGAGCAGTACTTC.

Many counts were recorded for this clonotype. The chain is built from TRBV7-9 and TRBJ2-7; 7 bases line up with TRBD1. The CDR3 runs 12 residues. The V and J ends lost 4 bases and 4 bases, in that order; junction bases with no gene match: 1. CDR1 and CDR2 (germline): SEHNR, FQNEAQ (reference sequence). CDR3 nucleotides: TGTGCCAGCAGCTCGACAGGGTACGAGCAGTACGTC. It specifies CASSSTGYEQYV.

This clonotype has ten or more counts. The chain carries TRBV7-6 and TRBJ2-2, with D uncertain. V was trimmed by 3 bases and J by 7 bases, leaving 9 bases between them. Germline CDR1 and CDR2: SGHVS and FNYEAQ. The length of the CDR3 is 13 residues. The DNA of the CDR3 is TGTGCCAGCAGCTTTTTTCAAGACGGGGAGCTGTTTTTT. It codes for CASSFFQDGELFF.

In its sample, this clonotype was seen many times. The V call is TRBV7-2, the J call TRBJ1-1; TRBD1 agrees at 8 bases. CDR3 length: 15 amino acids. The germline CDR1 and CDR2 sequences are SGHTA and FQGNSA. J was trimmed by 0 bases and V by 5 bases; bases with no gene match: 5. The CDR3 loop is CASSPDRVMNTEAFF. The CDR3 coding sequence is TGTGCCAGCAGCCCGGACAGGGTCATGAACACTGAAGCTTTCTTT.

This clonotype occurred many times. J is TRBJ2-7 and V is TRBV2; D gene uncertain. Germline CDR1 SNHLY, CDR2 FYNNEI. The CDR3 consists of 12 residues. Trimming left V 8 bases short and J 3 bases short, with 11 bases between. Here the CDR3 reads CASGRIYYEQYF. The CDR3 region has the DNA TGTGCCAGCGGGCGAATTTACTACGAGCAGTACTTC.

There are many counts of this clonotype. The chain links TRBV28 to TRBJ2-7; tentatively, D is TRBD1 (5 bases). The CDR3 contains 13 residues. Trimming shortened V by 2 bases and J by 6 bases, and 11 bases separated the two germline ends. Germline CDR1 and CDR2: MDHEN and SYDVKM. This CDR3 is CASSLARASEQYV. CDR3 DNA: TGTGCCAGCAGTTTAGCCAGGGCATCCGAGCAGTACGTC.

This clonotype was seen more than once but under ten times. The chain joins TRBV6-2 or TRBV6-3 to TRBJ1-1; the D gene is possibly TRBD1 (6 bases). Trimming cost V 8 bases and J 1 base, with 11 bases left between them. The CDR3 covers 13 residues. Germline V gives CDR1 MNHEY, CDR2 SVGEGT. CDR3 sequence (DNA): TGTGCCAGCCGGAAGACAGGGAACACTGAAGCTTTCTTT. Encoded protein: CASRKTGNTEAFF.

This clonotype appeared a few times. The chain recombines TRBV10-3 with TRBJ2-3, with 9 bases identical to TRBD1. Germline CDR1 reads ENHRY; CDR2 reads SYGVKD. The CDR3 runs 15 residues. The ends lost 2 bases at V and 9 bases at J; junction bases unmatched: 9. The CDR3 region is CAISERGDRGGTQYF. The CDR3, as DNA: TGTGCCATCAGTGAGCGGGGTGACAGGGGGGGGACGCAGTATTTT.

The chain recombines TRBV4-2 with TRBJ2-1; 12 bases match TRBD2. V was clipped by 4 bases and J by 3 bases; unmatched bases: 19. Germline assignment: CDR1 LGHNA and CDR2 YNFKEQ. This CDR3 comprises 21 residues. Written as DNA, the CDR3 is TGTGCCAGCAGCCTGGGGCAGGGGGCAGGAGGACTAGCGGGAATCTACAATGAGCAGTTCTTC. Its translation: CASSLGQGAGGLAGIYNEQFF.

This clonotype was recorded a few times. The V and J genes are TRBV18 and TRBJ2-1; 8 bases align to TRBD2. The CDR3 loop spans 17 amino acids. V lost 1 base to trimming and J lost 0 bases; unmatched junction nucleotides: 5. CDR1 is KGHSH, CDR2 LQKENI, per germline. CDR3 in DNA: TGTGCCAGCTCACCACTGAGCGGGGGCAGCTCCTACAATGAGCAGTTCTTC. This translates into CASSPLSGGSSYNEQFF. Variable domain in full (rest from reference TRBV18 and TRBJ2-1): NAGVMQNPRHLVRRRGQEARLRCSPMKGHSHVYWYRQLPEEGLKFMVYLQKENIIDESGMPKERFSAEFPKEGPSILRIQQVVRGDSAAYFCASSPLSGGSSYNEQFFGPGTRLTVL.

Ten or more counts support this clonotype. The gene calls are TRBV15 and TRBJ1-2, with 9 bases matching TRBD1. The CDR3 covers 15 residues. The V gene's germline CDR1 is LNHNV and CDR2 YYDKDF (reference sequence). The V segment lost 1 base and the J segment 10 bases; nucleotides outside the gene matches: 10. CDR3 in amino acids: CATSRGGTGLIPYTF. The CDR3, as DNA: TGTGCCACCAGCAGAGGAGGGACAGGGTTAATTCCCTACACCTTC.

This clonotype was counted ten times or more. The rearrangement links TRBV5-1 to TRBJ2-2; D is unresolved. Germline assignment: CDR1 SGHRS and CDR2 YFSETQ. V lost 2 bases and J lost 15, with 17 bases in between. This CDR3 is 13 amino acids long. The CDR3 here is CASSFPHQDMMFF. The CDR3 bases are TGCGCCAGCAGCTTTCCCCACCAGGATATGATGTTTTTT.

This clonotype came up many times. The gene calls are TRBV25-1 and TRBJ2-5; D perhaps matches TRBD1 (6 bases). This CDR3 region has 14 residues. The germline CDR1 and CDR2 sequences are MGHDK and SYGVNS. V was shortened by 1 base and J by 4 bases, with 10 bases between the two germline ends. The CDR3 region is CASSELRGSETQYF. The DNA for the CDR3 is TGTGCCAGCAGTGAATTAAGGGGGTCAGAGACCCAGTACTTC.

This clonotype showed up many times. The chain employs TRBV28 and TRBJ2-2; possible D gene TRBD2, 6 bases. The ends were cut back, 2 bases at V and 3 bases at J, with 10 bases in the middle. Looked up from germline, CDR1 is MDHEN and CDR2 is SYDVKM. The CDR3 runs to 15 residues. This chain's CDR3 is CASSLTGEDTGELFF. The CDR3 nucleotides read TGTGCCAGCAGTTTAACGGGAGAGGACACCGGGGAGCTGTTTTTT. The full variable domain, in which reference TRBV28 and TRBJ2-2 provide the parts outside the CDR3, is DVKVTQSSRYLVKRTGEKVFLECVQDMDHENMFWYRQDPGLGLRLIYFSYDVKMKEKGDIPEGYSVSREKKERFSLILESASTNQTSMYLCASSLTGEDTGELFFGEGSRLTVL.

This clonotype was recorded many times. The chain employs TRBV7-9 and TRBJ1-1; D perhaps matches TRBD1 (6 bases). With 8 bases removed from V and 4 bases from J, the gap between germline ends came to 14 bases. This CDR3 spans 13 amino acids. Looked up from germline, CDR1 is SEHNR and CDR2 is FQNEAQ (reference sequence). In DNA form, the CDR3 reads TGTGCCAGCGATAAACAGGGAACCACTGAAGCTTTCTTT. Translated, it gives CASDKQGTTEAFF.

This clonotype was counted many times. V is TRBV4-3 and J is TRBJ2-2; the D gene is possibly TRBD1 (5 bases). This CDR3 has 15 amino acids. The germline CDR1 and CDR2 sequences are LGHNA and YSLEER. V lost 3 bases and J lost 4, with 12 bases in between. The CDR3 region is CASSQNLRVTGELFF. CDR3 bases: TGCGCCAGCAGCCAGAACCTCAGGGTCACCGGGGAGCTGTTTTTT.

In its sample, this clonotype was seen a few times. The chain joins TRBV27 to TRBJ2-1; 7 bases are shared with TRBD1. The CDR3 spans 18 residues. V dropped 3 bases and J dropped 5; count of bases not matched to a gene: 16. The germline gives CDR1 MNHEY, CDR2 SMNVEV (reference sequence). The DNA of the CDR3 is TGTGCCAGCAGTTTTGGCACAGGGGTCCCCTCTGGAAACAATGAGCAGTTCTTC. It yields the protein CASSFGTGVPSGNNEQFF.

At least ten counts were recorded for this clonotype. CDR3 bases: TGTGCCAGTTCAGACAGGGCGAATTCACCCCTCCACTTT. Its protein product is CASSDRANSPLHF. The rearrangement uses TRBV28 and TRBJ1-6, with 7 nucleotides matching TRBD1. The CDR3 is made up of 13 amino acids. The V gene's germline CDR1 is MDHEN and CDR2 SYDVKM. The junction had 6 bases not matched to a gene; V was cut back by 9 bases and J by 7 bases.

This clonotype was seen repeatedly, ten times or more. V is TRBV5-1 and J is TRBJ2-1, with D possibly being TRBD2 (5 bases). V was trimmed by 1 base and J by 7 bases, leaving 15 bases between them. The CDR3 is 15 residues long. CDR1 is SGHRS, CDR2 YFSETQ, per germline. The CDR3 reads CASSLRLADKNEQFF. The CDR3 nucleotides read TGCGCCAGCAGCTTGAGGCTAGCAGATAAAAATGAGCAGTTCTTC.

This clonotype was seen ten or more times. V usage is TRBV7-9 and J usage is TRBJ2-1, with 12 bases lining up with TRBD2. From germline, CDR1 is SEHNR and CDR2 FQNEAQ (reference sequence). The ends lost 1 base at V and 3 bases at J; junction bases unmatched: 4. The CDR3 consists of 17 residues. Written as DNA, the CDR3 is TGTGCCAGCAGCTTAGGACTAGCGGGGGTATTCTACAATGAGCAGTTCTTC. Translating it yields CASSLGLAGVFYNEQFF. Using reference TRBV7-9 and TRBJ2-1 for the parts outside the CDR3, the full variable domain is DTGVSQNPRHKITKRGQNVTFRCDPISEHNRLYWYRQTLGQGPEFLTYFQNEAQLEKSRLLSDRFSAERPKGSFSTLEIQRTEQGDSAMYLCASSLGLAGVFYNEQFFGPGTRLTVL.

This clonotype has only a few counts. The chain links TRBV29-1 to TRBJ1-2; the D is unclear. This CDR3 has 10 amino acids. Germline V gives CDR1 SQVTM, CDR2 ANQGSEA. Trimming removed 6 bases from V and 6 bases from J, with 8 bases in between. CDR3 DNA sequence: TGCAGCGTCTCCCCACATGGCTACACCTTC. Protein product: CSVSPHGYTF.

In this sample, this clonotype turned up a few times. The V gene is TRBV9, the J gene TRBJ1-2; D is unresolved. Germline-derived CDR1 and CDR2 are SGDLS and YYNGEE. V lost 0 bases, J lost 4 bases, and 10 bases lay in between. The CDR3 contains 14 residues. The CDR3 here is CASSVGYSSYGYTF. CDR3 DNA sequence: TGTGCCAGCAGCGTAGGTTATTCCAGCTATGGCTACACCTTC. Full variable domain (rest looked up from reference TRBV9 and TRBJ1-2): DSGVTQTPKHLITATGQRVTLRCSPRSGDLSVYWYQQSLDQGLQFLIQYYNGEERAKGNILERFSAQQFPDLHSELNLSSLELGDSALYFCASSVGYSSYGYTFGSGTRLTVV.